These T cell receptor beta chains were read from a single sample in a study of spatial heterogeneity in lung cancer. TCRdb fed the 5' RACE reads into MiXCR, producing one record per CDR3 protein. The repertoire includes around 50,000 distinct CDR3 sequences, 7.6% of them detected once, and around 13% sits in the top ten. Material: PBMCs, obtained at surgery. These receptors all stem from a female donor with early-stage non-small cell lung cancer. Each CDR3 is given with its conserved first and last residue. A D gene is named only where the DNA matches it firmly. Size values are once, few and many counts, or a class for expanded clones, and some rows have none.

.,TRBV4-3,.,TRBJ2-3,TGCGCCCGCAGCCAAGTTGGGTTCACAGATACGCAGTATTTT,CARSQVGFTDTQYF
.,TRBV9,few,TRBJ1-5,TGTGCCAGCAGCCAATCCCCGGGGTCGGGGGGCGATCAGCCCCAGCATTTT,CASSQSPGSGGDQPQHF
.,TRBV7-2,.,TRBJ1-3,TGTGCCAGCAGCTTAGGCAGTGTGAGCTCTGGAAACACCATATATTTT,CASSLGSVSSGNTIYF
TRBD2,TRBV20-1,.,TRBJ2-3,TGCAGTGCTACCGAGACTAGCGGGGGTGGCCATACGCAGTATTTT,CSATETSGGGHTQYF
.,TRBV20-1,many,TRBJ1-5,TGCAGTGCTAGAGAGAGGGGCAACAATCAGCCCCAGCATTTT,CSARERGNNQPQHF
.,TRBV5-5,many,TRBJ2-3,TGTGCCAGCAGCTTAAGGGGGCCAGGGAGCGGGTCTAGCACAGATACGCAGTATTTT,CASSLRGPGSGSSTDTQYF
.,TRBV7-8,many,TRBJ2-4,TGTGCCAGCAGCTTACTCCCCCCGGGGGGCAACATTCAGTACTTC,CASSLLPPGGNIQYF
.,TRBV6-5,.,TRBJ2-5,TGTGCCAGCAGTTACTCTACGACAGTAGAACAAGAGACCCAGTACTTC,CASSYSTTVEQETQYF
.,TRBV10-3,many,TRBJ2-4,TGTGCCATCAGTGGAGGAGAGGGGGCCAAAAACATTCAGTACTTC,CAISGGEGAKNIQYF
TRBD2,TRBV5-5,.,TRBJ2-5,TGTGCCAGCATCGGTTTCGCGGGGGGAGAGACCCAGTACTTC,CASIGFAGGETQYF
TRBD1,TRBV30,many,TRBJ1-1,TGTGCCTGGAGTGGGGACAGAAACACTGAAGCTTTCTTT,CAWSGDRNTEAFF
.,TRBV25-1,.,TRBJ1-2,TGTGCCAGCAGTGATTGGGACGGCCGTGGCTACACCTTC,CASSDWDGRGYTF
.,TRBV7-8,many,TRBJ1-1,TGTGCCAGCAGCTCTCGGCCAACCACTGAAGCTTTCTTT,CASSSRPTTEAFF
TRBD1,TRBV7-2,.,TRBJ2-7,TGTGCCAGCAGCTTATCCGGGACAGGGTTTTACGAGCAGTACTTC,CASSLSGTGFYEQYF
TRBD1,TRBV3-1,many,TRBJ2-2,TGTGCCAGCAGCCGACAGGGGATTGCCGGGGAGCTGTTTTTT,CASSRQGIAGELFF
.,TRBV6-2/TRBV6-3,.,TRBJ2-5,TGTGCCAGCAAGCGGGACAGCCAAGAGACCCAGTACTTC,CASKRDSQETQYF
.,TRBV18,.,TRBJ2-1,TGTGCCAGCTCATCCACTTTGTCCAATGAGCAGTTCTTC,CASSSTLSNEQFF
.,TRBV20-1,.,TRBJ1-5,TGCAGTGTAGACCCCCACAGGGACAGCAATCAGCCCCAGCATTTT,CSVDPHRDSNQPQHF
.,TRBV20-1,many,TRBJ2-1,TGCAGTGCGGACAGAAGGAATGAGCAGTTCTTC,CSADRRNEQFF
.,TRBV6-1,.,TRBJ1-3,TGTGCCAGCAGGACAACAGGAGTTCCCTCTGGAAACACCATATATTTT,CASRTTGVPSGNTIYF
TRBD1,TRBV12-3/TRBV12-4,.,TRBJ1-2,TGTGCCAGCAGTTTGGACGATGGGACAGCTTATGGCTACACCTTC,CASSLDDGTAYGYTF
TRBD1,TRBV7-8,few,TRBJ1-1,TGTGCCAGCAGCTTAGTGGACAGGGACACTGAAGCTTTCTTT,CASSLVDRDTEAFF
.,TRBV5-4,many,TRBJ1-2,TGTGCCAGCCGCTCACCAGGGGCTGCCTATGGCTACACCTTC,CASRSPGAAYGYTF
TRBD2,TRBV7-2,.,TRBJ2-7,TGTGCCAGCAGCTTAGGGGGCGGGGGAAGCTCCTACGAGCAGTACTTC,CASSLGGGGSSYEQYF
TRBD1,TRBV7-9,few,TRBJ2-3,TGTGCCAGCAGCTTAAGGCAGGGGGTAGATACGCAGTATTTT,CASSLRQGVDTQYF
.,TRBV27,many,TRBJ2-7,TGTGCCAGCAGTCGGGGCAGGAGTTCCTACGAGCAGTACTTC,CASSRGRSSYEQYF
TRBD1,TRBV7-9,.,TRBJ2-5,TGTGCCAGCAGCCCCCGATCGACAGGGGAGACCCAGTACTTC,CASSPRSTGETQYF
TRBD2,TRBV6-1,.,TRBJ2-1,TGTGCCAGCAGTCCATGGCGGGAGCCCTACAATGAGCAGTTCTTC,CASSPWREPYNEQFF
.,TRBV24-1,few,TRBJ2-1,TGTGCCACCAGTGATTCTACGGGGCCCAGCAATGAGCAGTTCTTC,CATSDSTGPSNEQFF
.,TRBV25-1,few,TRBJ2-7,TGTGCCAACATGATACCGAAGACCAATCCAGCCTACGAGCAGTACTTC,CANMIPKTNPAYEQYF
.,TRBV2,many,TRBJ1-1,TGTGCCAGCAACCCCTCTAGGACAGCTGAAGCTTTCTTT,CASNPSRTAEAFF
.,TRBV6-2/TRBV6-3,many,TRBJ2-7,TGTGCCAGCAGGACCACCTACGAGCAGTACTTC,CASRTTYEQYF
.,TRBV2,few,TRBJ2-7,TGTGCCAGCGGTATACGGAACGAGCAGTACTTC,CASGIRNEQYF
.,TRBV6-5,few,TRBJ1-3,TGTGCCAGCAGTACCCCGACTGGAAACACCATATATTTT,CASSTPTGNTIYF
.,TRBV7-2,many,TRBJ2-1,TGTGCCAGCAGCCGATTGGCGGCTGAGCAGTTCTTC,CASSRLAAEQFF
TRBD1,TRBV5-6,few,TRBJ1-1,TGTGCCAGCAGCTTGGGCAGGGGGCTCACTGAAGCTTTCTTT,CASSLGRGLTEAFF
.,TRBV15,many,TRBJ1-1,TGTGCCACCAGCAGAGATCTGGGAAAGAAGGGCACTGAAGCTTTCTTT,CATSRDLGKKGTEAFF
TRBD2,TRBV4-3,few,TRBJ2-3,TGCGCCAGCAGCATAATTGGCGGGGGGGCCACAGATACGCAGTATTTT,CASSIIGGGATDTQYF
.,TRBV19,few,TRBJ2-7,TGTGCCAGTAGTATTAAGCGGTGGCCAAGCCTCGTCTACGAGCAGTACTTC,CASSIKRWPSLVYEQYF
TRBD1,TRBV6-6,few,TRBJ2-5,TGTGCCAGCAGCAAGGACAGGGCTAAAGAGACCCAGTACTTC,CASSKDRAKETQYF
.,TRBV7-9,.,TRBJ1-3,TGTGCCAGAACCGGGGTAACTGGAAACACCATATATTTT,CARTGVTGNTIYF
.,TRBV11-2,many,TRBJ2-3,TGTGCCAGCAGCTTAAGGTCCGCGGCCCCTACCACAGATACGCAGTATTTT,CASSLRSAAPTTDTQYF
TRBD2,TRBV5-1,many,TRBJ2-3,TGCGCCAGCAGCCCCCAGTGGGCTAGCGGTTCCACAGATACGCAGTATTTT,CASSPQWASGSTDTQYF
TRBD2,TRBV6-2/TRBV6-3,many,TRBJ2-1,TGTGCCAGCAGTTACGGCGGGGGGGTCCGCGAGCAGTTCTTC,CASSYGGGVREQFF
.,TRBV12-3/TRBV12-4,few,TRBJ2-3,TGTGCCAGCAGTTTCCTGAGAAGCACAGATACGCAGTATTTT,CASSFLRSTDTQYF
.,TRBV4-3,few,TRBJ2-7,TGCGCCAGCAGCCAAGAATTGGGTTTCGAGCAGTACTTC,CASSQELGFEQYF
.,TRBV30,.,TRBJ2-7,TGTGCCTGGAGTATTGGGAACTCCTACGAGCAGTACTTC,CAWSIGNSYEQYF
TRBD2,TRBV27,.,TRBJ2-3,TGTGCCAGCAGTCCCCGGACTAGCGGGGGGTCCCTCACAGATACGCAGTATTTT,CASSPRTSGGSLTDTQYF
.,TRBV5-1,.,TRBJ1-1,TGCGCCAGCAGCTTAAGGGGGGAGAACACTGAAGCTTTCTTT,CASSLRGENTEAFF